The sequence of this T cell receptor (beta chain) was determined in a study of regulatory T cells in long-lasting Graves disease. Concerning this clonotype itself: The conserved phenylalanine or tryptophan normally closing the CDR3 is absent here, so this likely arose from a read error.

The time point denotes: newly diagnosed GD, antithyroid drugs for less than 3 months. Following extraction of RNA from PBMCs, that RNA was used to make the TCR library. Through Arm-PCR of CDR3 regions and iRepertoire HTBI primers, TCR beta libraries were built. TCRdb reprocessed the multiplex PCR reads with MiXCR, giving one entry per CDR3 protein. In the table there are 400,000 to 500,000 distinct CDR3 sequences, 16% of which are singletons. Per germline, CDR1 SEHNR and CDR2 FQNEAQ (reference sequence). The V gene lost 5 bases and the J gene lost 8 bases, with 9 bases spanning the gap. The CDR3 is 12 amino acids. This sample also appeared in a second study, on T cells in Graves' hyperthyroidism and ophthalmopathy.

The sample consisted of peripheral blood mononuclear cells (PBMCs), taken at new diagnosis, from a patient treated with antithyroid drugs. The chain links TRBV7-9 to TRBJ1-4, with no clear D. The clonotype was recovered from a woman between 18 and 29 years old with Graves disease. The CDR3 region has the DNA TGTGCCAGCAGCGCCTCAAGGGAAAAACTGTTTTCT. Protein: CASSASREKLFS.